These 3 T cell receptor beta chains originate from one sample sequenced in a study of blood T cell repertoires in COVID-19 (dated by TCRdb to about 2020). The library was built by means of the immunoSEQ multiplex PCR assay. TCRdb provides this immuneACCESS table in a form limited to in-frame rearrangements. Some clones are lacking; in checked studies, under half of them reflect an unresolved V gene, and why the rest are absent is not known. In this sample the table shows 250,000 to 400,000 clones, more than 75% of which occur a single time. The ten most abundant clones make up 1% of the sample. Input material: peripheral blood. Receptor source: a middle-aged man with active or convalescent COVID-19.

The CDR3 loop is CASSDPGTGDNEQFF. The CDR3 nucleotides are TGTGCCAGCAGTGACCCAGGGACAGGGGACAATGAGCAGTTCTTC. The chain joins TRBV25-1 to TRBJ2-1; 10 nucleotides agree with TRBD1. The CDR3 contains 15 residues. V gave up 3 bases and J gave up 5 bases; unmatched junction bases: 4. Germline V gene lookup returns CDR1 MGHDK and CDR2 SYGVNS.

The chain carries TRBV4-3 and TRBJ1-5, with D uncertain. The CDR3 totals 17 residues. V lost 0 bases, J lost 0 bases, and 12 bases lay in between. Germline V gives CDR1 LGHNA, CDR2 YSLEER. The CDR3 reads CASSQDLRELSNQPQHF. The CDR3 bases are TGCGCCAGCAGCCAAGATCTTAGGGAGCTTAGCAATCAGCCCCAGCATTTT.

This chain joins TRBV2 and TRBJ2-3; the match to TRBD2 covers 10 bases. This CDR3 is 17 amino acids long. CDR1 and CDR2 (germline): SNHLY, FYNNEI. The V segment lost 2 bases and the J segment 2 bases; nucleotides outside the gene matches: 7. CDR3 region: CASSELERGGDTDTQYF. The CDR3 nucleotides read TGTGCCAGCAGTGAACTTGAGCGGGGGGGCGACACAGATACGCAGTATTTT.